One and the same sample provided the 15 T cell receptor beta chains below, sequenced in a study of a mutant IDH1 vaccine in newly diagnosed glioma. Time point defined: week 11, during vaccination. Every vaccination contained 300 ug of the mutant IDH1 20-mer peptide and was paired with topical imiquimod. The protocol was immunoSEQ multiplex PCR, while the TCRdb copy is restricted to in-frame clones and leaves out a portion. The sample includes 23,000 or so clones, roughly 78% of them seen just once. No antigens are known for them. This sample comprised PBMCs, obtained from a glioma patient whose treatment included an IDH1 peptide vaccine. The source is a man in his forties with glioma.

The CDR3 coding sequence is TGTGCCAGCTCACCAAGGCGTTGGAACCCGGAAGGAGGGAACACTGAAGCTTTCTTT. Its protein is CASSPRRWNPEGGNTEAFF. The rearrangement joins TRBV18 to TRBJ1-1; D is unclear. The CDR3 consists of 19 residues. Germline loops: CDR1 KGHSH, CDR2 LQKENI. V was cut by 2 bases and J by 1 base, with 23 bases left in between.

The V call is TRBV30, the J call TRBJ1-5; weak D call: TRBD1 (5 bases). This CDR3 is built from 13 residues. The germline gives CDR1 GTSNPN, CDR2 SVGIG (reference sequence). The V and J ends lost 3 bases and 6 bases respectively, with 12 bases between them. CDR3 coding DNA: TGTGCCTGGAGCCGGGGGTTTGGTCAGCCCCAGCATTTT. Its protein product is CAWSRGFGQPQHF.

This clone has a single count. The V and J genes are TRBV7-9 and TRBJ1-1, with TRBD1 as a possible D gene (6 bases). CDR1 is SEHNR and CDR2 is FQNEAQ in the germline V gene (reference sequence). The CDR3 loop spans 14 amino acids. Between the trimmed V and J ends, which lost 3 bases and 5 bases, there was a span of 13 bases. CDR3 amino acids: CASSLTGRGTEAFF. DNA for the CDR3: TGTGCCAGCAGCTTGACAGGACGGGGGACTGAAGCTTTCTTT.

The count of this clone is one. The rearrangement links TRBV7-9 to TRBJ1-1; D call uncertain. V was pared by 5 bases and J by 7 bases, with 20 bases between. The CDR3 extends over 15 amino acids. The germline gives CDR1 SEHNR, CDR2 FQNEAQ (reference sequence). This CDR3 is CASSPMGSSRVEAFF. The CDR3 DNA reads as TGTGCCAGCAGCCCGATGGGGTCTAGTCGCGTTGAAGCTTTCTTT.

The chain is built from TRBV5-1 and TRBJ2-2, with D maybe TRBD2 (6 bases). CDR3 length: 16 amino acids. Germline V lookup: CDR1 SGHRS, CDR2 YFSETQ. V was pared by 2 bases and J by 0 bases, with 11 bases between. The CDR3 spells CASSLRWGANTGELFF. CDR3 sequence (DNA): TGCGCCAGCAGCTTAAGGTGGGGGGCGAACACCGGGGAGCTGTTTTTT.

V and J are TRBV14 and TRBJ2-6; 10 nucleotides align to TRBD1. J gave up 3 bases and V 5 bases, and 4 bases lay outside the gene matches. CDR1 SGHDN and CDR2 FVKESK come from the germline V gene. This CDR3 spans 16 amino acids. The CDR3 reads CASSRDRGGGANVLTF. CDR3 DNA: TGTGCCAGCAGCAGGGACAGGGGTGGTGGGGCCAACGTCCTGACTTTC.

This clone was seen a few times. CDR3: CASSARAGGNTEAFF. DNA for the CDR3: TGTGCCAGCAGCGCACGTGCAGGGGGGAACACTGAAGCTTTCTTT. The gene calls are TRBV7-2 and TRBJ1-1; 7 nucleotides line up with TRBD1. The germline V gene encodes CDR1 SGHTA and CDR2 FQGNSA. The CDR3 is made up of 15 amino acids. V was clipped by 5 bases and J by 1 base; unmatched bases: 7.

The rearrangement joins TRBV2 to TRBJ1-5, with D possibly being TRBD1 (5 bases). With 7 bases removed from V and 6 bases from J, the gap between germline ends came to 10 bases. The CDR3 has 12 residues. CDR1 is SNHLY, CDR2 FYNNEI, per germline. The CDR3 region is CASTQGPQPQHF. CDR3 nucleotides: TGTGCCAGCACCCAGGGACCTCAGCCCCAGCATTTT.

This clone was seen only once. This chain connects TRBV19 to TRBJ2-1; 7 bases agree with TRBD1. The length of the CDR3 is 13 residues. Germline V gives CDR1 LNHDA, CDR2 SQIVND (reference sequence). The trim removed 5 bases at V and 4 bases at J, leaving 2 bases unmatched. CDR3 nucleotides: TGTGCCAGTAGTCCGGACAGGTACAATGAGCAGTTCTTC. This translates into CASSPDRYNEQFF. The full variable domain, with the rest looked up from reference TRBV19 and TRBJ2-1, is DGGITQSPKYLFRKEGQNVTLSCEQNLNHDAMYWYRQDPGQGLRLIYYSQIVNDFQKGDIAEGYSVSREKKESFPLTVTSAQKNPTAFYLCASSPDRYNEQFFGPGTRLTVL.

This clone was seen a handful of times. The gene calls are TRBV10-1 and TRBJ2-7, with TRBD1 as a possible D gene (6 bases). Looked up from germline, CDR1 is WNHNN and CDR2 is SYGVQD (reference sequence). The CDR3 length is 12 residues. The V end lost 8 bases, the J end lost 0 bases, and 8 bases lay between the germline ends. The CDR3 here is CASGDTSYEQYF. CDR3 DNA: TGCGCCAGCGGGGACACCTCCTACGAGCAGTACTTC.

CDR3 residues: CASRPRATLNTEAFF. CDR3 nucleotide sequence: TGTGCCAGCAGACCTCGAGCGACCCTGAACACTGAAGCTTTCTTT. The chain combines TRBV28 with TRBJ1-1; D gene uncertain. With 6 bases removed from V and 0 bases from J, the gap between germline ends came to 14 bases. Germline CDR1 is MDHEN and CDR2 is SYDVKM. The CDR3 runs to 15 residues.

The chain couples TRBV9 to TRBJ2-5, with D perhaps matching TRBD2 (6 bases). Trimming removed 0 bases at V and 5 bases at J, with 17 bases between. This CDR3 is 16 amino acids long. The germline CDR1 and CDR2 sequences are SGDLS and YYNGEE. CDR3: CASSVGSGNGVETQYF. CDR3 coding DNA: TGTGCCAGCAGCGTAGGTAGCGGAAATGGTGTGGAGACCCAGTACTTC.

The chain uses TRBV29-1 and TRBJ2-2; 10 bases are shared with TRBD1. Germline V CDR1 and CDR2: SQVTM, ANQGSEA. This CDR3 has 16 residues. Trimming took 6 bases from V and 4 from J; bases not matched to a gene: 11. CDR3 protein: CSVKLPGQGFTGELFF. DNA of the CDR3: TGCAGCGTGAAACTCCCGGGACAGGGGTTCACCGGGGAGCTGTTTTTT.

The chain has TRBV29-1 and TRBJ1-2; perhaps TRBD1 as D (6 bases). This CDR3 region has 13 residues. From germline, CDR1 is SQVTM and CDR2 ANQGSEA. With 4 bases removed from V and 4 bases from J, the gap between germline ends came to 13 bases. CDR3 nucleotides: TGCAGCGTTGTTCCTGAACAGGGCTATGGCTACACCTTC. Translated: CSVVPEQGYGYTF.

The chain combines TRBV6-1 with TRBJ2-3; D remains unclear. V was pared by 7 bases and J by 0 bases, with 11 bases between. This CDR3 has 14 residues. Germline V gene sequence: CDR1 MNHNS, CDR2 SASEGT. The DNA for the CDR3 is TGTGCCAGCATTCTGACTCTTAGCACAGATACGCAGTATTTT. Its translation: CASILTLSTDTQYF.